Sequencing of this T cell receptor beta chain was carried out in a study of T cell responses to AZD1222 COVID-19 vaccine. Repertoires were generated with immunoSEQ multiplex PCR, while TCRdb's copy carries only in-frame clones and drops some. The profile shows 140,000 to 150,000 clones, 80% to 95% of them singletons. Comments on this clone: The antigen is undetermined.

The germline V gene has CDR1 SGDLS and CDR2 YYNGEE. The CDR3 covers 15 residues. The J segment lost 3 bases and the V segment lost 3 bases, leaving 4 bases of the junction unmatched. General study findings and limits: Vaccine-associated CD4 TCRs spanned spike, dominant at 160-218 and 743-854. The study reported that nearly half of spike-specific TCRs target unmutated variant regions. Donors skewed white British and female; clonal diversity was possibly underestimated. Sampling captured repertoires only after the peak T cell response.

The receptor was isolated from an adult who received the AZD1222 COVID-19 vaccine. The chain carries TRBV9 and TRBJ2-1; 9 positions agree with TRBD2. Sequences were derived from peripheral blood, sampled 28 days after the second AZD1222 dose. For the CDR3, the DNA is TGTGCCAGCAGCGGCCTAGCGGGGCTCTACAATGAGCAGTTCTTC. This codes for CASSGLAGLYNEQFF.